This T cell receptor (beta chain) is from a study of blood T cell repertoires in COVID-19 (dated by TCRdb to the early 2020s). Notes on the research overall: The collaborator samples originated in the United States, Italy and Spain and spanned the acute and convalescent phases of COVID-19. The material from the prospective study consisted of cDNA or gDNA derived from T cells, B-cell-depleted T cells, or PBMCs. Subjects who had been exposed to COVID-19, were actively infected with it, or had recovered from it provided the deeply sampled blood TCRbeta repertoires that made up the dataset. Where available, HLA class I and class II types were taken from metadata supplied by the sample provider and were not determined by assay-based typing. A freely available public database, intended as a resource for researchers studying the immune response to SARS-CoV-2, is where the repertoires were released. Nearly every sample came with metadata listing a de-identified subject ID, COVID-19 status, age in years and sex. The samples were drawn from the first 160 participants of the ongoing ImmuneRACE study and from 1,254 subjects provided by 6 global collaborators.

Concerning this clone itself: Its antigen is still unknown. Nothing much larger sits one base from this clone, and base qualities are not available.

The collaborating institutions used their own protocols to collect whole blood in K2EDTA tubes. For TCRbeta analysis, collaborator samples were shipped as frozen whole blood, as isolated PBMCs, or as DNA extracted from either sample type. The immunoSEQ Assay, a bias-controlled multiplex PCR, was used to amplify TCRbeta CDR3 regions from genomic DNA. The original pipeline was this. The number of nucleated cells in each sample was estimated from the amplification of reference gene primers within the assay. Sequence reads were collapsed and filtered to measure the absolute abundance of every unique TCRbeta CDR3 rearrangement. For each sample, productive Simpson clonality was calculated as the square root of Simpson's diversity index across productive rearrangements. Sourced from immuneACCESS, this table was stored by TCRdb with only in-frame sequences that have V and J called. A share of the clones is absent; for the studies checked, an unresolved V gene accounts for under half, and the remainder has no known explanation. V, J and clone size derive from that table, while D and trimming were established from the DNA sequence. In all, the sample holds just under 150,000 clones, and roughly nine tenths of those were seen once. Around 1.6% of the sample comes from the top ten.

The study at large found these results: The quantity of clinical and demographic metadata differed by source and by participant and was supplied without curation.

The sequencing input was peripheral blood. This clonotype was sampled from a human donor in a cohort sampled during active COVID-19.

The encoded CDR3 is CATSDSQGENTEAFF. The nucleotide sequence is TGTGCCACCAGTGATTCACAGGGGGAGAACACTGAAGCTTTCTTT. The sequence links TRBV24-1 to TRBJ1-1; 8 junctional bases match TRBD1. Including the terminal cysteine and phenylalanine, the CDR3 comprises 15 residues. Here the CDR3 DNA is all that survives: 45 bases in frame from base 1. The V end gives up 2 bases and the J end 1 base, leaving 2 bases in the junction not matched to a gene. CDR1 and CDR2 are read off the germline V gene as KGHDR and SFDVKD.